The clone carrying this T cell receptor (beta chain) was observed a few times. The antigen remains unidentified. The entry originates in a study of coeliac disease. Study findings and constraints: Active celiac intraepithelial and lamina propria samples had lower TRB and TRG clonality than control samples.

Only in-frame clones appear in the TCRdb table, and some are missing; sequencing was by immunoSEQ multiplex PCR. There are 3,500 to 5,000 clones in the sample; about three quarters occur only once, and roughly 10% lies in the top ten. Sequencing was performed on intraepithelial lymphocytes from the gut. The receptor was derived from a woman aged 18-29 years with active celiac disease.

The CDR3 is CASGGTEGQFNEQYF. DNA of the CDR3: TGTGCCAGCGGAGGGACGGAAGGCCAGTTTAACGAGCAGTACTTC. The V gene is TRBV6-1, the J gene TRBJ2-7, with a possible D match to TRBD2 (6 bases). Trimming stripped 8 bases from V and 5 bases from J, with 22 bases between. Germline V CDR1 and CDR2: MNHNS, SASEGT. The CDR3 runs 15 residues.